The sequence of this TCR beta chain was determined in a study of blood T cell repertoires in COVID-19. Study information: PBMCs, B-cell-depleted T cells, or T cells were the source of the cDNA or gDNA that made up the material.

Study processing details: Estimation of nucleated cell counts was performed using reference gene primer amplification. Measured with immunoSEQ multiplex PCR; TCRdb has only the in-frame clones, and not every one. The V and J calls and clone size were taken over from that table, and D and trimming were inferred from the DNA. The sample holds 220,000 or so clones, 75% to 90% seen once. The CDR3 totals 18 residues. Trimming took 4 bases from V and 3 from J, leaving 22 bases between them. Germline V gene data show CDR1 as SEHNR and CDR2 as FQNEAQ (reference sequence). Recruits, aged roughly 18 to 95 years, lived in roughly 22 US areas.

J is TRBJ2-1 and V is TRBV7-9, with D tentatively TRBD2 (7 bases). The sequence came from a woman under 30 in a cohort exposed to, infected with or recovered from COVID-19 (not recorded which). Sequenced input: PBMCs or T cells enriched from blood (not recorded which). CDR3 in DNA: TGTGCCAGCAGCTACGGAGGTACCGGGGGGCAGATCTACAATGAGCAGTTCTTC. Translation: CASSYGGTGGQIYNEQFF.